What follows are 15 T cell receptor beta chains derived from one specimen sequenced in a study of T-cell reconstitution after alpha-beta-depleted transplantation in children. Unique molecular identifiers tagged the TCRbeta library. TCRdb re-called the PCR reads with MiXCR, one entry per CDR3 protein. The sample shows some 300,000 distinct CDR3 sequences, roughly a tenth of them seen only once. This specimen consisted of PBMCs, obtained before TCRalphabeta/CD19-depleted stem cell transplant. Every receptor here comes from a boy in the first two years of life with acute myeloid leukemia, due to receive a stem cell transplant.

This clonotype came up many times. The chain uses TRBV6-1 and TRBJ1-4; D perhaps matches TRBD1 (6 bases). Germline V gives CDR1 MNHNS, CDR2 SASEGT. V lost 7 bases and J lost 8, with 20 bases in between. The CDR3 is 15 amino acids. Here the CDR3 DNA reads TGTGCCAGCAATAGGACTCCAGGGGCTCCGGAAAAACTGTTTTTT. Translating gives CASNRTPGAPEKLFF.

This clonotype appeared many times. The V gene is TRBV5-8, the J gene TRBJ2-1; unclear D gene. The CDR3 loop spans 18 amino acids. V lost 4 bases and J lost 2, with 22 bases in between. Germline CDR1 SGHTS, CDR2 YDEGEE. The CDR3, as DNA: TGTGCCAGCAGCCTATACAGATTTGGGGAACTGGCCTACAATGAGCAGTTCTTC. This sequence encodes CASSLYRFGELAYNEQFF.

This clonotype showed up many times. This rearrangement joins TRBV6-5 to TRBJ1-4; D is possibly TRBD1 (6 bases). Germline-derived CDR1 and CDR2 are MNHEY and SVGAGI. The CDR3 has 17 residues. V was cut by 2 bases and J by 4 bases, with 17 bases left in between. The CDR3, as DNA: TGTGCCAGCAGTTACACCTACCAGGGGCTGAGTAATGAAAAACTGTTTTTT. Translated: CASSYTYQGLSNEKLFF.

As for this clonotype: It is likely a read error, because the conserved phenylalanine at the end of the CDR3 is missing. The chain employs TRBV18 and TRBJ2-3, with 7 positions matching TRBD1. The germline V gene encodes CDR1 KGHSH and CDR2 LQKENI. The ends lost 4 bases at V and 0 bases at J; junction bases unmatched: 1. The length of the CDR3 is 14 residues. In DNA, the CDR3 is TGTGCCAGCTCACGGGGACAGAGCACAGATACGCAGTATGTT. Translating gives CASSRGQSTDTQYV.

This clonotype was seen ten or more times. The CDR3 loop is CSARAPGTNKNIQYF. The CDR3 coding sequence is TGCAGTGCTAGAGCGCCGGGGACAAATAAAAACATTCAGTACTTC. This chain uses TRBV20-1 with TRBJ2-4, with D maybe TRBD1 (6 bases). V gave up 1 base and J gave up 4 bases, with 14 bases separating them. The CDR3 length is 15 residues. Germline CDR1 is DFQATT and CDR2 is SNEGSKA (reference sequence).

This clonotype turned up a few times. The chain recombines TRBV29-1 with TRBJ1-2; weak D call: TRBD1 (6 bases). V shed 3 bases and J shed 7 bases, with 9 bases lying between them. The V gene's germline CDR1 is SQVTM and CDR2 ANQGSEA. This CDR3 region has 11 residues. The CDR3 DNA is TGCAGCGTTGACAGGGGAAGTGGCTACACCTTC. This codes for CSVDRGSGYTF.

This clonotype was counted many times. CDR3 in DNA: TGCGCCAGCAGCCAACCCTGGACTAGCGAGAATGAGCAGTTCTTC. It encodes CASSQPWTSENEQFF. V usage is TRBV4-1 and J usage is TRBJ2-1; the match to TRBD2 covers 9 bases. Germline V lookup: CDR1 MGHRA, CDR2 YSYEKL. V trimming: 2 bases; J trimming: 7 bases; junction bases outside the gene matches: 6. The CDR3 sequence is 15 residues long.

This clonotype was observed many times. The chain carries TRBV4-2 and TRBJ2-2, with D hard to call. V was shortened by 0 bases and J by 3 bases, with 17 bases between the two germline ends. CDR3 length: 18 amino acids. Germline V lookup: CDR1 LGHNA, CDR2 YNFKEQ. The CDR3 sequence: CASSQDGSPQEDTGELFF. The DNA of the CDR3 is TGTGCCAGCAGCCAAGATGGTAGCCCGCAGGAAGACACCGGGGAGCTGTTTTTT.

This clonotype was counted a few times. The genes are TRBV4-3 and TRBJ2-1; unclear D gene. Trimming took off 1 base at V and 4 bases at J, with 14 bases between the two ends. Germline CDR1 and CDR2: LGHNA and YSLEER. The CDR3 runs 16 residues. DNA for the CDR3: TGCGCCAGCAGCCAAGTGGTGGCCGGCTTTTACAATGAGCAGTTCTTC. This encodes CASSQVVAGFYNEQFF.

J is TRBJ2-4 and V is TRBV6-1; 12 positions agree with TRBD1. V trimming: 6 bases; J trimming: 9 bases; junction bases outside the gene matches: 6. This CDR3 region has 14 residues. In germline, CDR1 is MNHNS, CDR2 SASEGT. The CDR3 DNA is TGTGCCAGCAGCTCCGGGACAGGGGGCTTCATTCAGTACTTC. Amino acid sequence: CASSSGTGGFIQYF.

This chain uses TRBV11-2 with TRBJ2-5; 7 nucleotides line up with TRBD2. The CDR3 has 15 residues. Losses at the gene ends were 5 bases for V and 5 bases for J; bases not matched to a gene: 11. Germline CDR1 is SGHAT and CDR2 is FQNNGV. Written as DNA, the CDR3 is TGTGCCAGCAGCCCTAAACAGCGGGGCTTGGAGACCCAGTACTTC. The encoded protein is CASSPKQRGLETQYF.

This clonotype was picked up many times. The chain uses TRBV25-1 and TRBJ1-1; unclear D gene. Trimming shortened V by 3 bases and J by 2 bases, and 7 bases separated the two germline ends. The CDR3 is 13 residues long. Germline V gene lookup returns CDR1 MGHDK and CDR2 SYGVNS. CDR3 DNA: TGTGCCAGCAGTGAGTTTTCTAACACTGAAGCTTTCTTT. It specifies CASSEFSNTEAFF.

This clonotype was counted at least ten times. V and J are TRBV5-1 and TRBJ2-7; TRBD1 aligns across 7 bases. There are 13 residues in the CDR3. CDR1 is SGHRS and CDR2 is YFSETQ in the germline V gene. With V trimmed by 0 bases and J by 6 bases, 3 bases remained unmatched. For the CDR3, the DNA is TGCGCCAGCAGCTTGGCGACAGGGCGCGAGCAGTACTTC. It codes for CASSLATGREQYF.

This clonotype was recorded a few times. The genes are TRBV6-1 and TRBJ1-5; a weak D match, TRBD1 (6 bases). This CDR3 contains 14 residues. Trimming cost V 6 bases and J 3 bases, with 12 bases left between them. CDR1 and CDR2 from the germline V gene are MNHNS and SASEGT. CDR3 nucleotides: TGTGCCAGCAGCTCGGGGGGGCCCAATCAGCCCCAGCATTTT. Encoded protein: CASSSGGPNQPQHF.

The chain carries TRBV5-4 and TRBJ2-7; D uncertain. Germline CDR1 and CDR2: SGHNT and YYREEE (reference sequence). The ends were cut back, 5 bases at V and 4 bases at J, with 16 bases in the middle. The CDR3 consists of 14 residues. DNA of the CDR3: TGTGCCAGCAGTCCCGACAAAAACTTATACGAGCAGTACTTC. It specifies CASSPDKNLYEQYF.